The T cell receptor (beta chain) described here comes from a study of cytomegalovirus exposure and HLA in healthy donors. Study observations and caveats: Immune exposure data for these donors was limited to CMV serostatus. It is likely that the observed cluster of highly shared sequence variants was a sequencing artifact.

PCR primers comprised 60 Vbeta and 13 Jbeta primers. Repertoires were generated with immunoSEQ multiplex PCR, while TCRdb's copy carries only in-frame clones and drops some. The top ten hold about 1.7% of the sample, which has some 200,000 clones, more than 60% seen once. Note on this clone: Antigen unknown. The identical CDR3 is also encoded by other nucleotide sequences in the sample.

The CDR3 spans 11 residues. V lost 3 bases to trimming and J lost 3 bases, with 5 bases between them. CDR1 GTSNPN and CDR2 SVGIG come from the germline V gene (reference sequence). The chain links TRBV30 to TRBJ1-1; tentatively, D is TRBD1 (5 bases). The receptor's source is a man aged 45-65 years in good health and CMV-seronegative. Specimen: PBMCs. The CDR3 region is CAWSRDTEAFF. In DNA, the CDR3 is TGTGCCTGGAGCAGGGACACTGAAGCTTTCTTT.